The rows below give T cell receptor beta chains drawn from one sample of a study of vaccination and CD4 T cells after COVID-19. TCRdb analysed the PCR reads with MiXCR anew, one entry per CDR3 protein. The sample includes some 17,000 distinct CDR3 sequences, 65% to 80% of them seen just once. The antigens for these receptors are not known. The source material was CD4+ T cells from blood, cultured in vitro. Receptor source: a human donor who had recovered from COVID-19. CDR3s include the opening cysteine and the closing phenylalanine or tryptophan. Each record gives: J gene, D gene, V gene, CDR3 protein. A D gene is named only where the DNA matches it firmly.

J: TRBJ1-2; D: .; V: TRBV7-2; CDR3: CASSSQSFYVGGDYGYTF
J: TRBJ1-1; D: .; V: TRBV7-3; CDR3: CASSSGGDTEAFF
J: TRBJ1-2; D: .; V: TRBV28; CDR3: CASSLLLGGDGYTF
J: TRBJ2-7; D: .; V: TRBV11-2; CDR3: CASSFTGNEQYF
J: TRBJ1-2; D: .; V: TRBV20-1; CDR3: CSARDEGAGGYTF
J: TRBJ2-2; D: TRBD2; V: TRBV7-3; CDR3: CASSLAGGPPGELFF
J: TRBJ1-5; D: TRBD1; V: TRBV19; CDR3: CASSPTGGWQPQHF
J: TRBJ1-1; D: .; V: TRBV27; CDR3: CASSLGRLNTEAFF
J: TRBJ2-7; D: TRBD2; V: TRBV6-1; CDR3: CASSPPGGSYEQYF
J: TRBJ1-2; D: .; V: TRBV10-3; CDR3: CAISESREGNHGYTF
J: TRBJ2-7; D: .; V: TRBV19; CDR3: CASSPGDKNYEQYF
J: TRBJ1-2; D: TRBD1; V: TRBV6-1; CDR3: CASTWDRANYGYTF
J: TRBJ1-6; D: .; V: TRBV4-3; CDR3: CASSQDFGSYNSPLHF
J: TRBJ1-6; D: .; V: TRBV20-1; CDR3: CSAREPWQTDNSPLHF
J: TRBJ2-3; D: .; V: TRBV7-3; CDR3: CASSLGPSTDTQYF
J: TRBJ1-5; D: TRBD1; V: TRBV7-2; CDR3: CASSHRGRNQPQHF
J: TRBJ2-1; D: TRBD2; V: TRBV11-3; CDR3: CASSLGELAGGPNEQFF
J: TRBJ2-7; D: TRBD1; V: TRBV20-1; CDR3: CSARVVGRGPSYEQYF
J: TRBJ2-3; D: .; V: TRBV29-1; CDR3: CSVEGSGKGWGTDTQYF
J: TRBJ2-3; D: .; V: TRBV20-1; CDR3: CSASRTSNRDTQYF
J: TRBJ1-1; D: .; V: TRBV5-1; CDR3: CASSLERGGYTEAFF
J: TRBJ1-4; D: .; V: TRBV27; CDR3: CASKALGTEKLFF
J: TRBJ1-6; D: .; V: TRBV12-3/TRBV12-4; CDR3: CASSLVANSPLHF
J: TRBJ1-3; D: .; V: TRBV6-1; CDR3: CASGSPDYAGNTIYF
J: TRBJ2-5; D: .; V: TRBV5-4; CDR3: CASSSLLAGKTQYF
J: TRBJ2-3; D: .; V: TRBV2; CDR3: CASSGPFTDTQYF
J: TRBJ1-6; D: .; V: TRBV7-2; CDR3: CASSPGERPNSPLHF
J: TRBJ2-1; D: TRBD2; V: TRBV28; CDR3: CASSLNLGGEQFF
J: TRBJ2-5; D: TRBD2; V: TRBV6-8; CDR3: CASSYYLGLAGGLRKTQYF
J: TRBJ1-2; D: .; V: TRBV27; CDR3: CASSPPSGYGYTF
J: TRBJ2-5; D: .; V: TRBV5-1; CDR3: CASSYEPGQETQYF
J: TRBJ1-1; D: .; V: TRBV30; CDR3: CAWSAGLGGTEAFF
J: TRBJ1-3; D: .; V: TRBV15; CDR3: CATSRGQFVSGNTIYF
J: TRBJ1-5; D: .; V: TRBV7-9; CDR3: CASSPGDGPWPQHF
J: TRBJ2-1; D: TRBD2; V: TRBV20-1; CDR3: CSARDGLAGEFSQFF
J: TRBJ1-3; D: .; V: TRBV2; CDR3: CASSEGGNTIYF
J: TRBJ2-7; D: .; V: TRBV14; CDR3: CASSHTYEQYF
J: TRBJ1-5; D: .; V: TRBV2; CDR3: CASSQGHSNQPQHF
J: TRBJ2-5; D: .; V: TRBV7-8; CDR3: CASSLVGLVRETQYF
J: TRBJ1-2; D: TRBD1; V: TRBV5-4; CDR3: CASSSPDRPYGYTF
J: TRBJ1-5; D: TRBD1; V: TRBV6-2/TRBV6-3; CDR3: CASSLQGQPQHF
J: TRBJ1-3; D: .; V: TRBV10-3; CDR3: CAISEGLEFSGNTIYF
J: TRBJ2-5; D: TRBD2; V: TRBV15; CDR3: CATSREKAGDQETQYF
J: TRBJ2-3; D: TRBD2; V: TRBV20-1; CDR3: CSAIRPLAGGPSDTQYF
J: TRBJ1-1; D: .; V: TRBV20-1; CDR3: CSARDRTANTEAFF
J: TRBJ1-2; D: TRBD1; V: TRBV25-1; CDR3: CASSTGAYGYTF
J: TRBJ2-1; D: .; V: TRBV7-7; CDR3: CASSLTLGKGEQFF
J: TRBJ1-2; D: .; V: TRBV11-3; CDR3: CASSLDSNYGYTF
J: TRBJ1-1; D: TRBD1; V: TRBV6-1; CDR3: CASRYHRGQSFTEAFF